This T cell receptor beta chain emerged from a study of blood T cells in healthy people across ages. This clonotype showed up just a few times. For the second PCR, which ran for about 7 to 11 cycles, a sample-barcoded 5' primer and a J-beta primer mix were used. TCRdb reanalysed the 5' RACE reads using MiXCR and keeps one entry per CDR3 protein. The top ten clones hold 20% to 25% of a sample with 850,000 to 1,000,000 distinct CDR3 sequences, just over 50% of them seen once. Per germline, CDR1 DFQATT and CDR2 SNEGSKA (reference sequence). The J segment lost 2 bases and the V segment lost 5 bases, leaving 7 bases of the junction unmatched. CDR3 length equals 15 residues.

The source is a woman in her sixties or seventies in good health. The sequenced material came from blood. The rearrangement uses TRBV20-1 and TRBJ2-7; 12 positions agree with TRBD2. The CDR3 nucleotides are TGCAGTGCTTCGGGGACTAGCGGGCCAACCTACGAGCAGTACTTC. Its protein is CSASGTSGPTYEQYF.